Given below is one T cell receptor beta chain in context. What it binds is not known. This entry comes from a study of long-term antiretroviral therapy in people with HIV. Every specimen held between about 0.85-10 million cryopreserved PBMC. These were thawed and washed before DNA extraction. Findings and limits, study-wide: Documentation of ART adherence, viral resistance or therapy changes was absent. At every time point, clones expanded before ART dominated the repertoire. Controls exceeded HIV repertoires in CDR3 length range.

Version v3.0 of the immunoSEQ assay was performed at survey level. Assay: immunoSEQ multiplex PCR; the TCRdb copy retains only in-frame clones and omits some. The table includes under 35,000 clones, 94% detected once. This sequence originates from a woman in her fifties or sixties with HIV. Source: unsorted PBMCs, taken around 5.5 years after starting antiretroviral therapy.

The CDR3 spells CASSLKGGGMKETQYF. Here the CDR3 DNA reads TGTGCCAGCAGCTTAAAAGGAGGGGGGATGAAAGAGACCCAGTACTTC. The chain has TRBV13 and TRBJ2-5; D could derive from TRBD1 or TRBD2 (6 bases each). The V gene's germline CDR1 is PRHDT and CDR2 FYEKMQ (reference sequence). This CDR3 contains 16 residues. Deletions cut 2 bases from V and 3 bases from J, with 16 bases between.